These 25 T cell receptor beta chains originate from one sample sequenced in a study of read filtering for tumor transcriptome and immune sequencing. Molecular barcoded adaptors covering alpha/delta and beta/gamma chains were used on about 390 ng RNA. Each CDR3 protein is one row after TCRdb ran MiXCR on the reads. The sample has tens of thousands of distinct CDR3 sequences, 10% to 15% seen once. The specimen sequenced was a population of CD138-negative cells sorted from bone marrow. These receptors were taken from a donor at least 40 years old with multiple myeloma.

This clonotype was seen many times. This chain joins TRBV20-1 and TRBJ1-1; D remains unclear. Between the trimmed V and J ends, which lost 6 bases and 1 base, there was a span of 6 bases. The CDR3 loop spans 11 amino acids. Germline V gene data show CDR1 as DFQATT and CDR2 as SNEGSKA (reference sequence). Written as DNA, the CDR3 is TGCAGTGCCCCAAGGAACACTGAAGCTTTCTTT. Protein sequence: CSAPRNTEAFF.

This clonotype was counted ten times or more. The rearrangement links TRBV19 to TRBJ1-5; D might be TRBD1 (6 bases). CDR1 and CDR2 (germline): LNHDA, SQIVND (reference sequence). The CDR3 sequence is 14 residues long. Deletions cut 5 bases from V and 3 bases from J, with 11 bases between. CDR3 DNA: TGTGCCAGTAGTTCCCGGACAGACAATCAGCCCCAGCATTTT. It translates to CASSSRTDNQPQHF.

By sample fraction, this clonotype is medium-sized. The gene calls are TRBV27 and TRBJ1-6; 7 nucleotides match TRBD1. The J segment lost 8 bases and the V segment lost 5 bases, leaving 9 bases of the junction unmatched. Per germline, CDR1 MNHEY and CDR2 SMNVEV (reference sequence). The CDR3 extends over 15 amino acids. CDR3 in DNA: TGTGCCAGCAGTCCAGACAGGGCCGGAGATTCACCCCTCCACTTT. Residues: CASSPDRAGDSPLHF.

This clonotype showed up many times. V is TRBV3-1 and J is TRBJ2-7; 8 bases are a match to TRBD2. V gave up 3 bases and J gave up 0 bases; unmatched junction bases: 4. Germline loops: CDR1 LGHDT, CDR2 YNNKEL (reference sequence). The length of the CDR3 is 15 residues. CDR3 sequence reads: CASSQAGTSSYEQYF. CDR3 in DNA: TGTGCCAGCAGCCAGGCCGGGACTAGCTCCTACGAGCAGTACTTC.

The table lists this clonotype with many counts. CDR3 in amino acids: CASSYSLGSSNQPQHF. The CDR3 DNA follows: TGTGCCAGCAGTTACTCGTTAGGTAGTAGCAATCAGCCCCAGCATTTT. This sequence joins TRBV6-6 and TRBJ1-5, with D unresolved. This CDR3 region has 16 residues. Germline V gene lookup returns CDR1 MNHNY and CDR2 SVGAGI (reference sequence). The V gene lost 0 bases and the J gene lost 0 bases, with 9 bases spanning the gap.

This clonotype occurred once. The V and J genes are TRBV7-9 and TRBJ2-3; D gene uncertain. The CDR3 has 15 residues. In germline, CDR1 is SEHNR, CDR2 FQNEAQ (reference sequence). V was clipped by 11 bases and J by 4 bases, with 22 bases between them. As DNA, the CDR3 is TGTGCCCGCCGCTCCCGCGCAGAAGGCGCAGATACGCAGTATTTT. Amino acid sequence: CARRSRAEGADTQYF.

This clonotype was counted at least ten times. This chain connects TRBV7-9 to TRBJ2-4; D unclear. V was shortened by 5 bases and J by 6 bases, with 11 bases between the two germline ends. Per germline, CDR1 SEHNR and CDR2 FQNEAQ (reference sequence). This CDR3 has 13 amino acids. The CDR3 DNA reads TGTGCCAGCAGCCCCGAACAGAGAAACATTCAGTACTTC. Translated: CASSPEQRNIQYF.

This clonotype was counted ten times or more. The chain is built from TRBV19 and TRBJ1-5, with a possible D match to TRBD1 (6 bases). V was pared by 7 bases and J by 6 bases, with 25 bases between. CDR1 LNHDA and CDR2 SQIVND come from the germline V gene (reference sequence). The CDR3 covers 17 residues. CDR3 loop: CASKPGHVLVKAQPQHF. For the CDR3, the DNA is TGTGCCAGTAAACCGGGACACGTTCTAGTGAAGGCTCAGCCCCAGCATTTT.

This clonotype was detected only a few times. This may stem from a read error, because a much larger clone lies one nucleotide away. The chain is built from TRBV20-1 and TRBJ2-1, with D possibly TRBD2 on 6 matching bases. Germline V gene sequence: CDR1 DFQATT, CDR2 SNEGSKA (reference sequence). Deletions cut 0 bases from V and 9 bases from J, with 9 bases between. There are 12 residues in the CDR3. The chain's CDR3 is CSARDREVEQFF. DNA of the CDR3: TGCAGTGCTAGAGATAGGGAGGTTGAGCAGTTCTTC.

This clonotype was detected many times. CDR3 region: CASRGHYNTEAFF. In nucleotides, the CDR3 is TGTGCCAGCAGGGGACACTACAACACTGAAGCTTTCTTT. The V call is TRBV6-1, the J call TRBJ1-1, with D possibly being TRBD1 (6 bases). This CDR3 has 13 amino acids. Germline values: CDR1 MNHNS, CDR2 SASEGT. The germline V and J ends were trimmed by 6 bases and 2 bases, with 10 bases remaining between them.

This clonotype was detected many times. The V call is TRBV10-2, the J call TRBJ1-1; D remains unclear. The CDR3 consists of 14 residues. Trimming took 9 bases from V and 1 from J, leaving 15 bases between them. In germline, CDR1 is WSHSY, CDR2 SAAADI. CDR3 residues: CASRPSSTNTEAFF. In nucleotides, the CDR3 is TGCGCCAGTCGCCCCTCTTCAACGAACACTGAAGCTTTCTTT.

In its sample, this clonotype was seen many times. The rearrangement links TRBV7-2 to TRBJ2-3, with D perhaps being TRBD1 or TRBD2 (5 bases each). Germline V gives CDR1 SGHTA, CDR2 FQGNSA. The germline V and J ends were trimmed by 8 bases and 0 bases, with 15 bases remaining between them. The CDR3 has 15 amino acids. The CDR3 protein is CASALGTFSTDTQYF. The DNA for the CDR3 is TGTGCCAGCGCCTTGGGGACGTTTAGCACAGATACGCAGTATTTT.

Turning to this clonotype: A single base separates this from a much larger clone, so it may be a read error. Likely a read error: the CDR3 ends without its conserved phenylalanine or tryptophan. The rearrangement links TRBV11-2 to TRBJ1-1; D is unresolved. V gave up 5 bases and J gave up 4 bases, with 17 bases separating them. This CDR3 contains 15 residues. Germline V CDR1 and CDR2: SGHAT, FQNNGV. The CDR3 here is CASSGRESASTEAFL. The CDR3 DNA reads as TGTGCCAGCAGCGGTCGCGAGTCCGCCAGCACTGAAGCTTTCCTT.

This clonotype has a count of ten or more. The V and J genes are TRBV29-1 and TRBJ2-7; D may correspond to TRBD1 or TRBD2 (5 bases each). Trimming removed 5 bases from V and 7 bases from J, with 12 bases in between. This CDR3 is built from 11 residues. In germline, CDR1 is SQVTM, CDR2 ANQGSEA. The CDR3 bases are TGCAGCGTTAGCCGGGACGTAGAGCAGTACTTC. Translating it yields CSVSRDVEQYF.

This clonotype was detected ten times or more. The chain uses TRBV2 and TRBJ1-2; the match to TRBD1 covers 7 bases. This CDR3 spans 17 amino acids. From germline, CDR1 is SNHLY and CDR2 FYNNEI. Trimming took 6 bases from V and 2 from J; bases not matched to a gene: 15. As DNA, the CDR3 is TGTGCCAGCAGCGAAACTGTTTGGGGACAGTCAAACTATGGCTACACCTTC. The encoded protein is CASSETVWGQSNYGYTF.

This clonotype was detected a few times. The V call is TRBV29-1, the J call TRBJ2-7; D is uncertain. The CDR3 totals 12 residues. Germline V gene lookup returns CDR1 SQVTM and CDR2 ANQGSEA. With 3 bases removed from V and 2 bases from J, the gap between germline ends came to 8 bases. The CDR3 coding sequence is TGCAGCGTTGAGGGCGGTACCTACGAGCAGTACTTC. Protein sequence: CSVEGGTYEQYF.

There are many counts of this clonotype. The chain recombines TRBV29-1 with TRBJ2-5; D is possibly TRBD1 (7 bases). Germline assignment: CDR1 SQVTM and CDR2 ANQGSEA. CDR3 length: 13 amino acids. V was trimmed by 4 bases and J by 5 bases, leaving 14 bases between them. The chain's CDR3 is CSVARDSGETQYF. The DNA of the CDR3 is TGCAGCGTTGCCCGGGACAGCGGGGAGACCCAGTACTTC.

In its sample, this clonotype was seen many times. The rearrangement links TRBV3-1 to TRBJ2-5, with 8 bases lining up with TRBD1. V lost 1 base to trimming and J lost 7 bases; unmatched junction nucleotides: 5. CDR3 length equals 14 residues. Germline V gene data show CDR1 as LGHDT and CDR2 as YNNKEL (reference sequence). The CDR3 here is CASSQGQGMGTQYF. In nucleotides, the CDR3 is TGTGCCAGCAGCCAAGGACAGGGGATGGGGACCCAGTACTTC.

This clonotype showed up many times. V usage is TRBV20-1 and J usage is TRBJ2-1; D is perhaps TRBD2 (6 bases). CDR3 length: 11 residues. From germline, CDR1 is DFQATT and CDR2 SNEGSKA (reference sequence). V lost 4 bases, J lost 10 bases, and 11 bases lay in between. Here the CDR3 reads CSAIGLNEQFF. DNA of the CDR3: TGCAGTGCTATTGGACTAAACGAGCAGTTCTTC.

In the case of this clonotype: This could be a read error, since a much larger clone is one nucleotide away. The rearrangement links TRBV12-3 or TRBV12-4 to TRBJ1-1; no firm D call. The CDR3 consists of 14 residues. Written as DNA, the CDR3 is TGTGCCTGCAGCGTCCACAGAACGAACACTGAAGCTTTCTTT. This sequence encodes CACSVHRTNTEAFF.

Written as DNA, the CDR3 is TGTGCCAGTACGGTTGGTAGCGGGAGTTACAATGAGCAGTTCTTC. Its translation: CASTVGSGSYNEQFF. The V gene is TRBV19, the J gene TRBJ2-1, with 9 bases that match TRBD2. V was clipped by 7 bases and J by 4 bases; unmatched bases: 8. Germline lookup yields CDR1 LNHDA and CDR2 SQIVND (reference sequence). The length of the CDR3 is 15 residues. Together with reference TRBV19 and TRBJ2-1, the CDR3 gives the full variable domain: DGGITQSPKYLFRKEGQNVTLSCEQNLNHDAMYWYRQDPGQGLRLIYYSQIVNDFQKGDIAEGYSVSREKKESFPLTVTSAQKNPTAFYLCASTVGSGSYNEQFFGPGTRLTVL.

This clonotype was seen repeatedly, ten times or more. The chain is built from TRBV7-2 and TRBJ2-2; maybe TRBD2 (6 bases). V was cut by 5 bases and J by 4 bases, with 14 bases left in between. The CDR3 is 15 residues long. Germline CDR1 SGHTA, CDR2 FQGNSA. The CDR3 loop is CASSPRRAGTGELFF. The CDR3 nucleotides read TGTGCCAGCAGCCCTCGGAGGGCCGGCACCGGGGAGCTGTTTTTT.

The CDR3 loop reads CASSQESSRGWTDTQYF. The DNA of the CDR3 is TGCGCCAGCAGCCAAGAATCGTCCCGGGGCTGGACAGATACGCAGTATTTT. This chain connects TRBV4-3 to TRBJ2-3; the D gene could be TRBD1 or TRBD2 (5 bases each). Germline CDR1 is LGHNA and CDR2 is YSLEER. Deletions cut 0 bases from V and 3 bases from J, with 16 bases between. The CDR3 is 17 amino acids.

This clonotype was picked up many times. The chain combines TRBV6-4 with TRBJ2-1, with TRBD2 matching 11 bases. V shed 4 bases and J 6 bases; nucleotides not matched to a gene: 5. The CDR3 runs 15 residues. The germline V gene has CDR1 MRHNA and CDR2 SNTAGT. The CDR3 reads CASSVGTSGANEQFF. As DNA, the CDR3 is TGTGCCAGCAGTGTGGGGACTAGCGGCGCCAATGAGCAGTTCTTC.

Comment on this clonotype: Just one base apart from a much larger clone, this may be a read error. The V gene is TRBV12-3 or TRBV12-4, the J gene TRBJ1-1; D is undetermined. The CDR3 loop spans 14 amino acids. With 6 bases removed from V and 3 bases from J, the gap between germline ends came to 14 bases. CDR3 DNA sequence: TGTGCCAGCAGCGTCCACAGAACGGACACTGAAGCTTTCTTT. It translates to CASSVHRTDTEAFF.